The clone carrying this T cell receptor beta chain was counted ten times or more. The data derive from a study of human T cells and chemical hapten exposure. Authors' analysis steps: Across samples, TCR counts had a median of about 100,000 and ranged from about 23,224 to 690,600. Each CDR3 protein gets one entry after TCRdb re-called the RACE reads with MiXCR. These V and J calls are TCRdb output, not the study's own analysis. This sample has 340,000 or so distinct CDR3 sequences, with around 7% found just once. Germline V gives CDR1 MNHEY, CDR2 SVGAGI. CDR3 length: 15 residues. The V segment lost 7 bases and the J segment 2 bases; nucleotides outside the gene matches: 5. Time point in this sample: patch test 1, 2 weeks after DPC sensitization. The sample's treatment: therapeutic diphenylcyclopropenone sensitization with weekly scalp DPC.

The material was whole blood, obtained in connection with sensitization to the hapten diphenylcyclopropenone (DPC). The V gene is TRBV6-5, the J gene TRBJ2-7; the match to TRBD2 covers 13 bases. This TCR was sampled from a woman aged 18-35 years with alopecia areata. Some clones in this sample may be carry-over from other donors' samples. For the CDR3, the DNA is TGTGCCAGCAAGTTGGGACTAGCGGGGACCTACGAGCAGTACTTC. Translating gives CASKLGLAGTYEQYF.